The 11 T cell receptor beta chains presented below share a single source sample, sequenced in a study of blood T cells in healthy people across ages. Primed by a sample-barcoded 5' primer and a J-beta primer mix, a second PCR proceeded for roughly 6 to 12 cycles. MiXCR, applied by TCRdb to the 5' RACE reads, yields one record per CDR3 protein. Here the sample spans 1,800,000 or so distinct CDR3 sequences, around 42% being singletons. Sequencing used blood. These receptors were obtained from a human donor in good health.

This clonotype has a handful of counts. CDR3 coding DNA: TGCAGTGCGAGTACAGGCCTCATCTACAATGAGCAGTTCTTC. Translating it yields CSASTGLIYNEQFF. The chain couples TRBV20-1 to TRBJ2-1; TRBD1 is a possible D gene (5 bases). CDR3 size: 14 residues. CDR1 and CDR2 from the germline V gene are DFQATT and SNEGSKA (reference sequence). V lost 6 bases, J lost 3 bases, and 15 bases lay in between.

The CDR3 is CASSKVPLQVTEAFF. CDR3 sequence (DNA): TGTGCCAGCAGTAAGGTCCCCCTCCAGGTCACTGAAGCTTTCTTT. J is TRBJ1-1 and V is TRBV12-3 or TRBV12-4; the D is unclear. V lost 5 bases and J lost 4, with 17 bases in between. The CDR3 length is 15 residues.

J is TRBJ2-3 and V is TRBV3-1; D unresolved. V was shortened by 0 bases and J by 13 bases, with 14 bases between the two germline ends. The CDR3 consists of 13 residues. CDR1 is LGHDT and CDR2 is YNNKEL in the germline V gene (reference sequence). The DNA for the CDR3 is TGTGCCAGCAGCCAAGATAGGCTACCAAGGAAGTATTTT. Protein: CASSQDRLPRKYF.

This clonotype has more than one count but fewer than ten. V and J are TRBV5-6 and TRBJ1-1; 10 nucleotides align to TRBD1. CDR1 is SGHDT and CDR2 is YYEEEE in the germline V gene. The V gene end was trimmed by 1 base and the J gene end by 0 bases; junction bases not matched to a gene: 3. The CDR3 is 16 amino acids. CDR3 DNA: TGTGCCAGCAGCTTGTTGACAGGGGGCGTGAACACTGAAGCTTTCTTT. It specifies CASSLLTGGVNTEAFF.

This clonotype has at least ten counts. V gene TRBV4-3 combines with J gene TRBJ2-7; the D gene is possibly TRBD1 (6 bases). The V gene lost 0 bases and the J gene lost 1 base, with 10 bases spanning the gap. The CDR3 totals 15 residues. Germline V gene sequence: CDR1 LGHNA, CDR2 YSLEER. The CDR3: CASSQDQGGSYEQYF. The CDR3 DNA sequence: TGCGCCAGCAGCCAAGATCAAGGGGGATCCTACGAGCAGTACTTC.

This clonotype has just a few counts. The genes are TRBV20-1 and TRBJ1-2; D gene unclear. Germline loops: CDR1 DFQATT, CDR2 SNEGSKA (reference sequence). V was trimmed by 0 bases and J by 3 bases, leaving 5 bases between them. The CDR3 sequence is 12 residues long. The DNA for the CDR3 is TGCAGTGCTAGAGATCCAGACTATGGCTACACCTTC. It yields the protein CSARDPDYGYTF.

This clonotype was counted between two and nine times. V and J are TRBV9 and TRBJ2-6; 11 nucleotides align to TRBD1. The CDR3 is made up of 19 amino acids. Germline assignment: CDR1 SGDLS and CDR2 YYNGEE. The V and J ends lost 10 bases and 1 base, in that order; junction bases with no gene match: 16. The CDR3, as DNA: TGTGCCTCGACGAGGAGCCGGGACAGGGGGGATTCTGGGGCCAACGTCCTGACTTTC. It translates to CASTRSRDRGDSGANVLTF.

In its sample, this clonotype was seen a few times. This chain connects TRBV12-3 or TRBV12-4 to TRBJ1-2, with TRBD1 matching 9 bases. This CDR3 is built from 15 residues. Trimming took 5 bases from V and 3 from J; bases not matched to a gene: 7. In nucleotides, the CDR3 is TGTGCCAGCAGTACCGGGACAGGGAACTACTATGGCTACACCTTC. It specifies CASSTGTGNYYGYTF.

This clonotype appeared a few times. The chain recombines TRBV20-1 with TRBJ2-5; 12 positions match TRBD2. This CDR3 has 16 residues. Per the germline V gene, CDR1 is DFQATT and CDR2 is SNEGSKA (reference sequence). The CDR3 here is CRGTSGGTGGQETQYF. The CDR3 nucleotides are TGCAGAGGAACTAGCGGGGGGACCGGGGGACAAGAGACCCAGTACTTC.

The rearrangement links TRBV7-9 to TRBJ2-5; D gene uncertain. Germline lookup yields CDR1 SEHNR and CDR2 FQNEAQ (reference sequence). The CDR3 covers 14 residues. The V end lost 1 base, the J end lost 3 bases, and 9 bases lay between the germline ends. CDR3 residues: CASSLVGLEETQYF. The CDR3 DNA sequence: TGTGCCAGCAGCTTAGTAGGGCTAGAAGAGACCCAGTACTTC.

V and J are TRBV12-3 or TRBV12-4 and TRBJ2-1; 8 nucleotides line up with TRBD1. The CDR3 spans 13 residues. V was clipped by 5 bases and J by 12 bases; unmatched bases: 9. Here the CDR3 DNA reads TGTGCCAGCAGTCATAAAGACAGGGGAGCGCAGTTCTTC. Protein sequence: CASSHKDRGAQFF.